These T cell receptor beta chains were read from a single sample in a study of cytomegalovirus exposure and HLA in healthy donors. Only in-frame clones appear in the TCRdb table, and some are missing; sequencing was by immunoSEQ multiplex PCR. The sample has 120,000 or so clones, about 89% seen once; the top ten hold 2% to 2.5%. Input material: PBMCs. The receptor set was obtained from a woman between 18 and 29 years old in good health and CMV-seronegative. Both conserved end residues are part of each CDR3. D genes are given only for firm matches. Size values are once, few and many counts, or a class for expanded clones, and some rows have none.

clone size,D gene,J gene,V gene,CDR3 protein,CDR3 DNA
few,NA,TRBJ1-2,TRBV2,CASSDSYGYTF,TGTGCCAGCAGTGACAGCTATGGCTACACCTTC
NA,NA,TRBJ2-3,TRBV7-2,CASSLEVQVRPYF,TGTGCCAGCAGCTTAGAGGTCCAGGTCCGCCCGTATTTT
NA,NA,TRBJ1-1,TRBV2,CASSEERSTEAFF,TGTGCCAGCAGTGAAGAGCGGTCCACTGAAGCTTTCTTT
NA,NA,TRBJ1-5,TRBV5-8,CASSLGQGHQPQHF,TGTGCCAGCAGCTTGGGGCAGGGCCATCAGCCCCAGCATTTT
NA,TRBD2,TRBJ2-5,TRBV4-1,CASSSGLAGEETQYF,TGCGCCAGCAGTTCGGGACTAGCGGGAGAAGAGACCCAGTACTTC
many,NA,TRBJ2-5,TRBV6-1,CASSEVGGQETQYF,TGTGCCAGCAGTGAAGTCGGAGGTCAAGAGACCCAGTACTTC
once,TRBD1,TRBJ2-3,TRBV18,CASSLTGGASDTQYF,TGTGCCAGCTCACTAACAGGGGGCGCTTCAGATACGCAGTATTTT
NA,NA,TRBJ1-1,TRBV7-2,CASSLFTRGGTEAFF,TGTGCCAGCAGCTTATTTACGCGAGGGGGCACTGAAGCTTTCTTT
NA,NA,TRBJ2-5,TRBV4-2,CASSQSIRQYQETQYF,TGTGCCAGCAGCCAATCAATCAGACAGTACCAAGAGACCCAGTACTTC
NA,TRBD1,TRBJ2-7,TRBV4-1,CASSQDWTGRDEQYF,TGCGCCAGCAGCCAAGACTGGACAGGTAGGGACGAGCAGTACTTC
NA,TRBD2,TRBJ2-1,TRBV29-1,CSVEREGVRYEQFF,TGCAGCGTTGAGCGGGAGGGCGTTAGGTATGAGCAGTTCTTC
NA,TRBD1,TRBJ2-7,TRBV5-4,CASSWTSGQAYEQYF,TGTGCCAGCAGCTGGACTTCAGGACAGGCCTACGAGCAGTACTTC
NA,TRBD2,TRBJ2-3,TRBV29-1,CSALPRGGSLRDTQYF,TGCAGCGCTCTCCCTCGAGGCGGGAGTCTAAGGGATACGCAGTATTTT
NA,NA,TRBJ2-3,TRBV7-9,CASSRDLLEDTQYF,TGTGCCAGCAGCCGGGACTTATTGGAAGATACGCAGTATTTT
once,TRBD2,TRBJ2-3,TRBV7-9,CASSPGLAGGPTDTQYF,TGTGCCAGCAGCCCAGGACTAGCGGGAGGGCCCACAGATACGCAGTATTTT
NA,NA,TRBJ2-1,TRBV7-3,CASSPGGSNEQFF,TGTGCCAGCAGCCCTGGGGGGAGCAATGAGCAGTTCTTC
few,NA,TRBJ1-2,TRBV29-1,CSVEGQDYGYTF,TGCAGCGTTGAAGGGCAGGACTATGGCTACACCTTC
NA,NA,TRBJ2-7,TRBV4-1,CASSRPGESYEQYF,TGCGCCAGCAGCCGGCCAGGGGAGTCCTACGAGCAGTACTTC
NA,NA,TRBJ1-5,TRBV28,CASSFRGGQPQHF,TGTGCCAGCAGTTTTAGGGGGGGCCAGCCCCAGCATTTT
once,NA,TRBJ2-1,TRBV5-1,CASSLASEQFF,TGCGCCAGCAGCTTGGCCTCGGAGCAGTTCTTC
NA,NA,TRBJ1-5,TRBV19,CASSLGQGNSNQPQHF,TGTGCCAGTAGTTTAGGTCAGGGGAATAGCAATCAGCCCCAGCATTTT
NA,TRBD1,TRBJ1-1,TRBV19,CASTRPGQHTEAFF,TGTGCCAGTACCCGCCCGGGACAGCACACTGAAGCTTTCTTT
few,TRBD2,TRBJ2-7,TRBV6-1,CASSKREASYEQYF,TGTGCCAGCAGTAAGCGGGAGGCATCCTACGAGCAGTACTTC
NA,TRBD2,TRBJ2-2,TRBV5-1,CASSWGLAGASGELFF,TGCGCCAGCAGCTGGGGACTAGCGGGAGCGTCCGGGGAGCTGTTTTTT
NA,TRBD2,TRBJ2-1,TRBV7-9,CASSLRASGSNEQFF,TGTGCCAGCAGCTTAAGGGCTAGCGGGAGTAATGAGCAGTTCTTC